The clone carrying this T cell receptor beta chain came up many times. This record comes from a study of T-cell reconstitution after alpha-beta-depleted transplantation in children. The CDR3 runs 17 residues. The V gene's germline CDR1 is DFQATT and CDR2 SNEGSKA (reference sequence). The junction had 13 bases not matched to a gene; V was cut back by 0 bases and J by 2 bases. Unique molecular identifiers were used in preparing the TCRbeta library. Via MiXCR, TCRdb re-called the PCR reads, giving one row per CDR3 protein. The sample shows about 290,000 distinct CDR3 sequences, 10% of them seen only once.

V is TRBV20-1 and J is TRBJ2-7, with 7 bases aligning to TRBD1. This receptor was taken from a boy younger than two with acute myeloid leukemia, due to receive a stem cell transplant. The specimen comprised PBMCs, sampled before TCRalphabeta/CD19-depleted stem cell transplant. The CDR3, as DNA: TGCAGTGCTAGAGACCAGACAGGGTTAATAAGGGCCTACGAGCAGTACTTC. Amino acids: CSARDQTGLIRAYEQYF.